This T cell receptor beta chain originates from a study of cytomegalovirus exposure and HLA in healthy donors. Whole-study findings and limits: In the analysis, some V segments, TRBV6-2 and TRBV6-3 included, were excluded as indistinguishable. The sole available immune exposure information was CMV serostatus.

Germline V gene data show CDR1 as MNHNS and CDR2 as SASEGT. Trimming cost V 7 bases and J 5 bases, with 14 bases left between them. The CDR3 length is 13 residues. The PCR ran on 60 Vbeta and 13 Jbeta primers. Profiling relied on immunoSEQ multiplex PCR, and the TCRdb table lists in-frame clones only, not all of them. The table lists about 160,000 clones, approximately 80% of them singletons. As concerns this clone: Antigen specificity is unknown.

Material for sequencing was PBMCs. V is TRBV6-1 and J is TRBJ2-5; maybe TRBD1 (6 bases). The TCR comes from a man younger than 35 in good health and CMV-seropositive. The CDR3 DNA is TGTGCCAGCACCTCGACAGGATTGGAGACCCAGTACTTC. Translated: CASTSTGLETQYF.